This TCR beta chain stems from a study of breast tumors, draining lymph nodes, adjacent tissues. CDR3 length: 13 residues. Unmatched junction bases numbered 9, after V lost 6 bases and J lost 8 bases. Germline lookup yields CDR1 SGDLS and CDR2 YYNGEE. Study-level findings and limits: Data only fit, rather than demonstrated, lymph node origin of most tumor T cells. Data fit most tumor T cells coming from lymph node, expanding in tumor.

TCRdb re-analysed the multiplex PCR reads in MiXCR, keeping a single row per CDR3 protein. The data show more than 250,000 distinct CDR3 sequences, around 30% seen once. Breast cancer patients provided tissue from their axillary draining lymph nodes. Remarks on this clonotype: As yet, its antigen is unknown.

The specimen sequenced was axillary lymph node tissue. This chain links TRBV9 with TRBJ1-2; 8 bases match TRBD1. The receptor comes from a female donor with breast cancer. Some clones in this sample may be carry-over from other donors' samples. This chain's CDR3 is CASNSGGAGGYTF. The CDR3 nucleotides read TGTGCCAGCAACTCAGGGGGCGCAGGGGGCTACACCTTC.